This T cell receptor beta chain was found in a study of cytomegalovirus exposure and HLA in healthy donors. The wider study: Around 77% of around 390 genotyped donors fell in the Caucasian-associated ancestry cluster.

Amplification used 60 Vbeta primers and 13 Jbeta primers. Sequencing was performed with immunoSEQ multiplex PCR; in TCRdb, only in-frame clones are kept and a portion is missing. The sample shows approximately 160,000 clones, roughly 79% of them seen only once. Healthy people donating bone marrow made up the donors. This CDR3 has 13 residues. V lost 8 bases and J lost 1, with 11 bases in between. The germline CDR1 and CDR2 sequences are KGHSH and LQKENI. Overall study results and limits: Upon later analysis, HLA-associated TCR beta chains proved more clonally expanded than other, equally common chains. In a later analysis, productive TCRs from donors in an Asian-associated ancestry cluster reportedly carried fewer N-insertions than the cohort mean.

This clone was observed a handful of times. Antigen specificity is unknown. The clonotype was recovered from a man aged 35-49 years in good health and CMV-seronegative. Input material: PBMCs. This chain uses TRBV18 with TRBJ1-1; no clear D gene. As DNA, the CDR3 is TGTGCCAGCGCCGGTCAAGCGAACACTGAAGCTTTCTTT. This translates into CASAGQANTEAFF.